Presented here are 16 T cell receptor beta chains from one specimen sequenced in a study of control samples from healthy donors and cancer patients. Profiled with immunoSEQ multiplex PCR; TCRdb holds only in-frame clones, not every one. The table shows around 190,000 clones, with approximately 90% occurring only once. Sequencing was done on a sample of blood. Every receptor here comes from a man aged 30-40 years in good health.

The chain recombines TRBV5-1 with TRBJ2-7, with D perhaps matching TRBD2 (6 bases). V gave up 1 base and J gave up 4 bases, with 9 bases separating them. The CDR3 is 13 amino acids. Germline V gene sequence: CDR1 SGHRS, CDR2 YFSETQ. CDR3 bases: TGCGCCAGCAGCTTGATAGCGGATTACGAGCAGTACTTC. This gives the protein CASSLIADYEQYF. Looking up the rest from reference TRBV5-1 and TRBJ2-7 gives the full variable domain: KAGVTQTPRYLIKTRGQQVTLSCSPISGHRSVSWYQQTPGQGLQFLFEYFSETQRNKGNFPGRFSGRQFSNSRSEMNVSTLELGDSALYLCASSLIADYEQYFGPGTRLTVT.

This clone was recorded once. The chain combines TRBV27 with TRBJ2-7, with 9 bases aligning to TRBD1. The CDR3 has 16 residues. Germline CDR1 is MNHEY and CDR2 is SMNVEV (reference sequence). V was clipped by 5 bases and J by 3 bases; unmatched bases: 11. CDR3 protein: CASSPYSGTGNYEQYF. CDR3 nucleotides: TGTGCCAGCAGTCCATATTCGGGGACAGGGAACTACGAGCAGTACTTC.

The chain employs TRBV6-5 and TRBJ1-6; TRBD1 matches 9 bases. The trim removed 6 bases at V and 8 bases at J, leaving 8 bases unmatched. The CDR3 sequence is 15 residues long. Germline V gene data show CDR1 as MNHEY and CDR2 as SVGAGI. CDR3 sequence reads: CASRPRTGEYSPLHF. The CDR3 region has the DNA TGTGCCAGCAGGCCCCGGACAGGGGAATATTCACCCCTCCACTTT.

On this clone: The same CDR3 arises from other DNA sequences in this sample as well. The chain joins TRBV28 to TRBJ1-5; D gene uncertain. CDR1 and CDR2 from the germline V gene are MDHEN and SYDVKM. The germline V and J ends were trimmed by 4 bases and 2 bases, with 3 bases remaining between them. The CDR3 loop spans 12 amino acids. The CDR3 region has the DNA TGTGCCAGCAGTTCGGGCAATCAGCCCCAGCATTTT. It specifies CASSSGNQPQHF.

This clone was seen a single time. This sequence joins TRBV7-2 and TRBJ2-7, with D maybe TRBD2 (7 bases). The V gene lost 6 bases and the J gene lost 0 bases, with 15 bases spanning the gap. Germline CDR1 SGHTA, CDR2 FQGNSA. This CDR3 contains 15 residues. CDR3 loop: CASRIVGGGSYEQYF. Written as DNA, the CDR3 is TGTGCCAGCAGAATTGTAGGGGGGGGCTCCTACGAGCAGTACTTC.

The V and J genes are TRBV9 and TRBJ2-1; possibly TRBD2 for D (6 bases). Per germline, CDR1 SGDLS and CDR2 YYNGEE. The CDR3 length is 14 residues. V was pared by 3 bases and J by 10 bases, with 17 bases between. CDR3 protein: CASSARDFRPEQFF. Here the CDR3 DNA reads TGTGCCAGCAGCGCCCGGGACTTCCGTCCGGAGCAGTTCTTC. Full variable domain (remainder filled in from reference TRBV9 and TRBJ2-1): DSGVTQTPKHLITATGQRVTLRCSPRSGDLSVYWYQQSLDQGLQFLIQYYNGEERAKGNILERFSAQQFPDLHSELNLSSLELGDSALYFCASSARDFRPEQFFGPGTRLTVL.

Worth noting for this clone: One junction end disagrees with the germline gene, perhaps due to a read error. Other nucleotide sequences in the sample specify the same CDR3. The V call is TRBV27, the J call TRBJ2-7; maybe TRBD1 (7 bases). Germline V CDR1 and CDR2: MNHEY, SMNVEV (reference sequence). The CDR3 covers 15 residues. The CDR3 is CASSPRQGGYYEQYF. The CDR3 DNA follows: TGTGCCAGCAGTCCCCGACAGGGAGGTTACTACGAGCAGTACTTT.

The chain couples TRBV18 to TRBJ1-3; D gene uncertain. The CDR3 is made up of 13 amino acids. The V end lost 5 bases, the J end lost 4 bases, and 9 bases lay between the germline ends. Per the germline V gene, CDR1 is KGHSH and CDR2 is LQKENI. CDR3 loop: CASSNQIGNTIYF. In DNA form, the CDR3 reads TGTGCCAGCTCAAACCAAATAGGAAACACCATATATTTT.

This chain connects TRBV5-1 to TRBJ2-1; 9 bases are a match to TRBD2. The CDR3 sequence is 16 residues long. The ends lost 4 bases at V and 10 bases at J; junction bases unmatched: 15. The germline gives CDR1 SGHRS, CDR2 YFSETQ. The CDR3 here is CASSREAGGSFKEQFF. CDR3 DNA sequence: TGCGCCAGCAGCAGAGAAGCGGGAGGTTCTTTTAAGGAGCAGTTCTTC.

The V and J genes are TRBV4-2 and TRBJ2-5, with 8 bases fitting TRBD2. CDR1 and CDR2 from the germline V gene are LGHNA and YNFKEQ. V lost 0 bases, J lost 5 bases, and 8 bases stayed unmatched. The CDR3 extends over 16 amino acids. This chain's CDR3 is CASSQEKAGGRETQYF. The CDR3 DNA follows: TGTGCCAGCAGCCAAGAAAAGGCGGGGGGACGGGAGACCCAGTACTTC.

The chain carries TRBV18 and TRBJ1-1, with a weak D call TRBD1 (5 bases). The germline V gene encodes CDR1 KGHSH and CDR2 LQKENI. Trimming shortened V by 6 bases and J by 5 bases, and 19 bases separated the two germline ends. CDR3 length: 15 residues. In DNA, the CDR3 is TGTGCCAGCTCTACCAATTGGGACCGGAGGACTGAAGCTTTCTTT. Its protein product is CASSTNWDRRTEAFF.

The chain links TRBV19 to TRBJ1-2; D is perhaps TRBD1 (6 bases). The germline V gene has CDR1 LNHDA and CDR2 SQIVND (reference sequence). CDR3 length: 10 residues. With 8 bases removed from V and 7 bases from J, the gap between germline ends came to 8 bases. The CDR3 sequence is CASGGGGYTF. The CDR3 nucleotides read TGTGCCAGTGGAGGGGGTGGCTACACCTTC.

The chain links TRBV20-1 to TRBJ2-2; D is undetermined. The CDR3 length is 11 residues. V dropped 3 bases and J dropped 7 bases, with 6 bases sitting between them. CDR1 DFQATT and CDR2 SNEGSKA come from the germline V gene (reference sequence). The CDR3 sequence: CSASLIGELFF. In DNA form, the CDR3 reads TGCAGTGCTAGTTTGATCGGGGAGCTGTTTTTT.

This clone turned up a few times. The CDR3 bases are TGTGCCAGCAGTTACGACTGGACAGGGGGCCGCTATGGCTACACCTTC. It encodes CASSYDWTGGRYGYTF. This chain joins TRBV6-5 and TRBJ1-2, with 11 bases that match TRBD1. This CDR3 is 16 amino acids long. V shed 2 bases, J shed 4 bases, and the junction held 6 bases outside the gene matches. The germline CDR1 and CDR2 sequences are MNHEY and SVGAGI.

This chain joins TRBV27 and TRBJ2-7; weak D call: TRBD2 (5 bases). Germline V gene data show CDR1 as MNHEY and CDR2 as SMNVEV (reference sequence). The V gene lost 2 bases and the J gene lost 4 bases, with 12 bases spanning the gap. This CDR3 comprises 14 residues. CDR3 DNA: TGTGCCAGCAGTTTAAAACCTGCGGGTTACGAGCAGTACTTC. Translating gives CASSLKPAGYEQYF.

The gene calls are TRBV18 and TRBJ1-3; a weak D match, TRBD1 (5 bases). Germline values: CDR1 KGHSH, CDR2 LQKENI. There are 16 residues in the CDR3. Trimming cost V 1 base and J 0 bases, with 10 bases left between them. CDR3 sequence: CASSPLVGTSGNTIYF. The CDR3 DNA reads as TGTGCCAGCTCACCACTTGTGGGGACCTCTGGAAACACCATATATTTT.